Below are 26 T cell receptor beta chains sequenced from a single sample in a study of tumor-infiltrating lymphocytes in primary liver carcinoma. RNA and DNA were co-extracted from about 19-30 mg of unsorted bulk tissue. With roughly 500 ng total RNA as template and a constant-region primer, TCR beta cDNA was made. Libraries covering TCR beta were generated through three nested multiplex PCR rounds (using a slightly modified ARM-PCR). Both of the initial two PCR rounds ran for nine to ten cycles and employed TRBV1-TRBV30 forward primers alongside a C-beta reverse primer. TCRdb reanalysed the multiplex PCR reads using MiXCR and keeps one entry per CDR3 protein. This sample yields some 110,000 distinct CDR3 sequences, of which under 65% are seen a single time; 7.5% to 9% belongs to the top ten. Source material: liver tumor tissue from sampling region 3. Subset in this sample: tumor region T3, left-lateral pole. These receptors came from an older woman with primary liver carcinoma and hepatitis B virus infection.

Note on this clonotype: No conserved phenylalanine or tryptophan is present at the end of the CDR3, so a read error is the likely explanation. The chain carries TRBV5-1 and TRBJ2-3, with D unclear. The CDR3 totals 11 residues. CDR1 is SGHRS, CDR2 YFSETQ, per germline. The CDR3, as DNA: TGCGCCAGCGGCTTGGCGGATACGCAGTATTTG. Amino acid sequence: CASGLADTQYL.

With respect to this clonotype: A junction boundary mismatches the germline segment, possibly from a read error. V usage is TRBV6-6 and J usage is TRBJ2-1; D may be TRBD2 (5 bases). CDR1 is MNHNY and CDR2 is SVGAGI in the germline V gene (reference sequence). This CDR3 comprises 12 residues. The CDR3 loop is CAGSYSGAEHFF. The CDR3, as DNA: TGTGCCGGGAGTTACTCGGGTGCTGAGCACTTCTTC.

Remarks on this clonotype: It is likely a read error, because the conserved phenylalanine at the end of the CDR3 is missing. V is TRBV6-1 and J is TRBJ2-2, with D uncertain. CDR1 is MNHNS, CDR2 SASEGT, per germline. Trimming shortened V by 3 bases and J by 2 bases, and 16 bases separated the two germline ends. The length of the CDR3 is 17 residues. CDR3 coding DNA: TGTGCCAGCAGTGACTTGACTCGTATAACAAACACCGGGGAGCTGTTTTTG. Translated, it gives CASSDLTRITNTGELFL.

To note about this clonotype: A clone one base away is much larger, so this may be a read error. This rearrangement joins TRBV5-6 to TRBJ1-6; D is possibly TRBD1 (6 bases). The germline CDR1 and CDR2 sequences are SGHDT and YYEEEE. Trimming removed 3 bases at V and 2 bases at J, with 12 bases between. This CDR3 has 16 residues. The CDR3: CASSSTGRPYNSPLHF. In DNA form, the CDR3 reads TGTGCCAGCAGCTCGACAGGCCGCCCCTATAATTCACCCCTCCACTTT.

This chain links TRBV29-1 with TRBJ1-1; D gene unclear. V was clipped by 5 bases and J by 3 bases, with 10 bases between them. CDR1 is SQVTM, CDR2 ANQGSEA, per germline. The CDR3 contains 12 residues. CDR3 loop: CSVKNTDTEAFF. CDR3 in DNA: TGCAGCGTTAAGAATACGGACACTGAAGCTTTCTTT.

This clonotype was seen a handful of times. V gene TRBV20-1 combines with J gene TRBJ2-4; 13 bases are a match to TRBD2. Losses at the gene ends were 0 bases for V and 2 bases for J; bases not matched to a gene: 4. The CDR3 length is 17 residues. Germline V gives CDR1 DFQATT, CDR2 SNEGSKA (reference sequence). The CDR3 nucleotides read TGCAGTGCTAGAGAAAAACTAGCGGGAGGGCCCAAAAACATTCAGTACTTC. This translates into CSAREKLAGGPKNIQYF.

Worth noting for this clonotype: A read error is possible here, since a much larger clone lies one base away. The CDR3 sequence is CTSSQRTSRAGELFF. CDR3 bases: TGTACCAGCAGCCAAAGGACTAGCCGGGCCGGGGAGCTGTTTTTT. V gene TRBV5-6 combines with J gene TRBJ2-2; TRBD2 agrees at 8 bases. CDR3 length: 15 residues. The germline V gene encodes CDR1 SGHDT and CDR2 YYEEEE.

In regard to this clonotype: Germline is not matched at one junction end, which may reflect a read error. The V and J genes are TRBV28 and TRBJ2-6, with D perhaps given as TRBD1 or TRBD2 (5 bases each). The CDR3 is 17 amino acids. The germline V gene has CDR1 MDHEN and CDR2 SYDVKM. The CDR3 DNA sequence: TGTGGCAGCAGTTTAGGGGAATCGGACTCTGGGACCAACGTCCTGACTTTC. Encoded protein: CGSSLGESDSGTNVLTF.

The chain links TRBV13 to TRBJ2-1, with 16 nucleotides matching TRBD2. V lost 4 bases to trimming and J lost 9 bases; unmatched junction nucleotides: 12. From germline, CDR1 is PRHDT and CDR2 FYEKMQ (reference sequence). CDR3 length: 18 residues. The CDR3 nucleotides read TGTGCCAGCAGCTCGCCAATAGGGACTAGCGGGGGGGAAGGTGAGCAGTTCTTC. It yields the protein CASSSPIGTSGGEGEQFF.

Concerning this clonotype itself: As the CDR3 is not closed by the conserved phenylalanine or tryptophan, this likely results from a read error. The V call is TRBV29-1, the J call TRBJ2-1; 7 bases are shared with TRBD2. Germline trimming cut 7 bases from V and 3 bases from J; bases unmatched to any gene: 6. The V gene's germline CDR1 is SQVTM and CDR2 ANQGSEA. The CDR3 contains 13 residues. In DNA form, the CDR3 reads TGCAGCGCTACGACTAGCCTCTACAATGAGCAGTTCATC. It encodes CSATTSLYNEQFI.

As for this clonotype: This could be a read error, since a much larger clone is one nucleotide away. This rearrangement joins TRBV28 to TRBJ2-1; the D is unclear. V dropped 4 bases and J dropped 12 bases, with 19 bases sitting between them. In germline, CDR1 is MDHEN, CDR2 SYDVKM. The CDR3 loop spans 14 amino acids. This CDR3 reads CASSSPGPVSVQFF. As DNA, the CDR3 is TGTGCCAGCAGTTCCCCTGGGCCCGTCAGTGTGCAGTTCTTC.

Turning to this clonotype: A much larger clone lies one base from this, so it may be a read error. Here the CDR3 reads CASSPTSGITSEHFF. In nucleotides, the CDR3 is TGTGCCAGCAGCCCTACTAGCGGGATAACGAGTGAGCACTTCTTC. The rearrangement links TRBV5-4 to TRBJ2-1; 10 positions match TRBD2. CDR3 length: 15 residues. Germline CDR1 and CDR2: SGHNT and YYREEE (reference sequence).

Details on this clonotype: Germline is not matched at one junction end, which may reflect a read error. The V gene is TRBV7-8, the J gene TRBJ1-5; D gene unclear. Per germline, CDR1 SGHVS and CDR2 FQNEAQ. The CDR3 is 16 residues long. The CDR3 reads CANSLVRSQSNQPQHF. The DNA for the CDR3 is TGTGCCAACAGCTTAGTAAGATCACAGAGCAATCAGCCCCAGCATTTT.

Concerning this clonotype itself: A junction boundary mismatches the germline segment, possibly from a read error. This CDR3 is CVSNREYTEAFF. CDR3 DNA sequence: TGTGTCAGCAACAGGGAATACACTGAAGCTTTCTTT. The V call is TRBV28, the J call TRBJ1-1; D possibly corresponds to TRBD1 (6 bases). This CDR3 contains 12 residues. Germline loops: CDR1 MDHEN, CDR2 SYDVKM.

The chain links TRBV6-5 to TRBJ2-1; weak D call: TRBD2 (5 bases). The V gene lost 5 bases and the J gene lost 5 bases, with 19 bases spanning the gap. Per the germline V gene, CDR1 is MNHEY and CDR2 is SVGAGI. The CDR3 runs 16 residues. The CDR3, as DNA: TGTGCCAGCAGTCCGCCGGGTCAAGCGGTTCACAATGAGCAGTTCTTC. This sequence encodes CASSPPGQAVHNEQFF.

This chain links TRBV11-2 with TRBJ2-7; 8 nucleotides match TRBD2. The CDR3 runs to 13 residues. Losses at the gene ends were 5 bases for V and 10 bases for J; bases not matched to a gene: 10. Per the germline V gene, CDR1 is SGHAT and CDR2 is FQNNGV. CDR3 loop: CASSITSGSEQYF. CDR3 sequence (DNA): TGTGCCAGCAGCATAACTAGCGGAAGCGAACAGTACTTC.

This clonotype was seen ten or more times. The chain recombines TRBV5-4 with TRBJ2-1, with D tentatively TRBD1 or TRBD2 (5 bases each). Germline assignment: CDR1 SGHNT and CDR2 YYREEE (reference sequence). The CDR3 totals 16 residues. Trimming pared 6 bases from V and 5 bases from J, leaving 21 bases between. The CDR3 here is CASTRGGPLPNNEQFF. The CDR3 DNA is TGTGCCAGCACCCGTGGGGGACCTCTTCCAAACAATGAGCAGTTCTTC.

On this clonotype: A single base separates this from a much larger clone, so it may be a read error. The chain employs TRBV28 and TRBJ1-1, with 8 bases identical to TRBD1. The CDR3 sequence is 15 residues long. CDR1 and CDR2 (germline): MDHEN, SYDVKM. CDR3 nucleotide sequence: TGTGCCATCAGTTCAACCGGGACAGGGAACACTGAAGCTTTCTTT. Amino acid sequence: CAISSTGTGNTEAFF.

The J gene is TRBJ2-1, the V gene TRBV6-2 or TRBV6-3; tentatively, D is TRBD2 (5 bases). There are 15 residues in the CDR3. V was shortened by 7 bases and J by 4 bases, with 17 bases between the two germline ends. From germline, CDR1 is MNHEY and CDR2 SVGEGT. The CDR3 nucleotides are TGTGCCAGCACCGGGTCGGGAAGCTCTTACAATGAGCAGTTCTTC. This sequence encodes CASTGSGSSYNEQFF.

Concerning this clonotype: This may be a read error, as it is one base from a much larger clone. The gene calls are TRBV5-7 and TRBJ1-5, with no clear D. TRBV5-7 is designated an ORF whose function remains uncertain. This CDR3 has 12 amino acids. The DNA of the CDR3 is TGTGCCACCAGCTTTGGCAGTAAGCCCCAGCATTTT. Translated: CATSFGSKPQHF.

The V gene is TRBV2, the J gene TRBJ2-2, with 7 bases aligning to TRBD2. Germline loops: CDR1 SNHLY, CDR2 FYNNEI. CDR3 length equals 16 residues. The trim removed 2 bases at V and 1 base at J, leaving 4 bases unmatched. The CDR3 bases are TGTGCCAGCAGTGAACCGGTAGCGGGGAACACCGGGGAGCTGTTTTTT. It is translated as CASSEPVAGNTGELFF.

The chain uses TRBV11-3 and TRBJ1-2; TRBD1 might be the D (5 bases). With 8 bases removed from V and 6 bases from J, the gap between germline ends came to 19 bases. This CDR3 has 14 amino acids. CDR1 SGHNT and CDR2 YENEEA come from the germline V gene. The CDR3 sequence is CASLGTANPHGYTF. The CDR3 nucleotides read TGTGCCAGCCTCGGGACGGCCAATCCCCATGGCTACACCTTC.

In its sample, this clonotype was seen many times. The rearrangement links TRBV6-1 to TRBJ1-2, with a possible D match to TRBD1 (5 bases). Germline assignment: CDR1 MNHNS and CDR2 SASEGT. The CDR3 extends over 14 amino acids. V lost 4 bases and J lost 8, with 17 bases in between. The CDR3 sequence is CASSGRWGEGGYTF. The DNA of the CDR3 is TGTGCCAGCAGTGGCCGTTGGGGGGAAGGAGGCTACACCTTC.

This clonotype was recorded only once. Possible read error: a much larger clone is one base away. J is TRBJ2-1 and V is TRBV28, with 7 bases aligning to TRBD2. Germline values: CDR1 MDHEN, CDR2 SYDVKM. The CDR3 contains 14 residues. The CDR3 region is CVSRPSGTYNEQFF. CDR3 DNA: TGTGTCAGCAGACCCAGCGGGACCTACAATGAGCAGTTCTTC.

As concerns this clonotype: One end of the junction is discordant with germline, which a read error may explain. The chain uses TRBV18 and TRBJ2-3; 12 bases map to TRBD1. CDR3 length: 15 residues. The germline V gene has CDR1 KGHSH and CDR2 LQKENI. This chain's CDR3 is CAGSGTGGSTDTQYF. CDR3 DNA: TGTGCCGGCTCCGGGACAGGGGGCAGCACAGATACGCAGTATTTT.

Concerning this clonotype: This CDR3 fails to terminate in the conserved phenylalanine or tryptophan, so it likely reflects a read error. The chain joins TRBV6-2 or TRBV6-3 to TRBJ2-7, with 8 bases lining up with TRBD1. CDR3 length: 15 residues. Germline CDR1 is MNHEY and CDR2 is SVGEGT. As DNA, the CDR3 is TGCGCCAGCACCGTTCGACAGGGGCGAAACTACGAGCAGTACCTC. Its protein is CASTVRQGRNYEQYL.